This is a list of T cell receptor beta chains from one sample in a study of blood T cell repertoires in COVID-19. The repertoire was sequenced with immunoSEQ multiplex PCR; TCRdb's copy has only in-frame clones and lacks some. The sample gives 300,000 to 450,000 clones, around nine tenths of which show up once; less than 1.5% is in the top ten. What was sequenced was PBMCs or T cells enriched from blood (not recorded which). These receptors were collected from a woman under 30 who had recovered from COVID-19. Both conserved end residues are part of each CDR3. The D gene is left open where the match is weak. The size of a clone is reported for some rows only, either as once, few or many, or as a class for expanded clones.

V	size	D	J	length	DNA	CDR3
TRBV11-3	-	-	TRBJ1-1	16	TGTGCCAGCAGCTGGGGAGACCCCGGGCGGAACACTGAAGCTTTCTTT	CASSWGDPGRNTEAFF
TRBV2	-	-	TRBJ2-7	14	TGTGCCAGCAGTGAGAGTACAGACCCCTACGAGCAGTACTTC	CASSESTDPYEQYF
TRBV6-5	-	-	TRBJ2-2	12	TGTGCCACCAACATGAACACCGGGGAGCTGTTTTTT	CATNMNTGELFF
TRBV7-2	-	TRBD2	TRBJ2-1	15	TGTGCCAGCAGCTCAGCGCTGACTAGCGGTAATGAGCAGTTCTTC	CASSSALTSGNEQFF
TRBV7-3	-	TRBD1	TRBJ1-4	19	TGTGCCAGCAGCCCGCCGACCTTAGGGACAGGCCCAACTAATGAAAAACTGTTTTTT	CASSPPTLGTGPTNEKLFF
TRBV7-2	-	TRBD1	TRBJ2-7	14	TGTGCCAGCAGCTTCGGGACAGGGAACCCCGAGCAGTACTTC	CASSFGTGNPEQYF
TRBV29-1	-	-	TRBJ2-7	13	TGCAGCGTCTCCCCCCCAGGAAACTACGAGCAGTACTTC	CSVSPPGNYEQYF
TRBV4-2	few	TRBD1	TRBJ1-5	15	TGTGCCAGCAGCCAGTCAGACAGGGGCGATCAGCCCCAGCATTTT	CASSQSDRGDQPQHF
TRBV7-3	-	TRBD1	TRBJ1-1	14	TGTGCCAGCAGCCTGACAGGGACGAACACTGAAGCTTTCTTT	CASSLTGTNTEAFF
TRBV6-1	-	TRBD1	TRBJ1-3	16	TGTGCCAGCAGTGACCAAGCGGTGGCAGGGGGGAACACCATATATTTT	CASSDQAVAGGNTIYF
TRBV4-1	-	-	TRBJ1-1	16	TGCGCCAGCAGCCAAGTTTCCTCGGGAAGGGCCACTGAAGCTTTCTTT	CASSQVSSGRATEAFF
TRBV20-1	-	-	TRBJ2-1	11	TGCAGTGGCAGAACCGTGTCTGAGCAGTTCTTC	CSGRTVSEQFF
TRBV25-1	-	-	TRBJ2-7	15	TGTGCCAGCAGTGAATATTTGGTGGAGGGTGCCGAGCAGTACTTC	CASSEYLVEGAEQYF
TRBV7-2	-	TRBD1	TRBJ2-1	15	TGTGCCAGCAGCACCGACAGGGCCTCCTACAATGAGCAGTTCTTC	CASSTDRASYNEQFF
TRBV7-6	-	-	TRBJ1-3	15	TGTGCCAGCAGCTCCTTGACAGGCGAGGGAAACACCATATATTTT	CASSSLTGEGNTIYF
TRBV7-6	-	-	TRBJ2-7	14	TGTGCCAGCAGCCCGTCCGTCTTGGGCCACGAGCAGTACTTC	CASSPSVLGHEQYF
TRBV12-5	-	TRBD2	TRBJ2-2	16	TGTGCTAGTGGTTTGGAGACTAGCGGCATCCTCGGGGAGCTGTTTTTT	CASGLETSGILGELFF
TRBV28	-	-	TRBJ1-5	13	TGTGCCAGCAAAAACAGGGAGTTGCAGCCCCAGCATTTT	CASKNRELQPQHF
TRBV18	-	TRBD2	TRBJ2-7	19	TGTGCCAGCTCACCCACCCGAGGACTAGCGGGGGCCTCCTCCTACGAGCAGTACTTC	CASSPTRGLAGASSYEQYF
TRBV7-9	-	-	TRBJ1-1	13	TGTGCCAGCAGCCTACTCCCCGGCACTGAAGCTTTCTTT	CASSLLPGTEAFF
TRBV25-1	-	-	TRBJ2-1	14	TGTGCCAGCAGCGACAGGGGAGGGATCAATGAGCAGTTCTTC	CASSDRGGINEQFF
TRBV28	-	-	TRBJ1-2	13	TGTGCCAGCAGTTTATCCGCAGTCTATGGCTACACCTTC	CASSLSAVYGYTF
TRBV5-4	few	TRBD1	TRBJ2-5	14	TGTGCCAGCAGCAACCGGACAGGGGGAGAGACCCAGTACTTC	CASSNRTGGETQYF
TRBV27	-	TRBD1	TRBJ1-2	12	TGTGCCAGCAGTACAGGACAGGGCGGGGACACCTTC	CASSTGQGGDTF
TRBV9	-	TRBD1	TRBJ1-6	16	TGTGCCAGCAGCGGGATTGCCGGGACAGTTAATTCACCCCTCCACTTT	CASSGIAGTVNSPLHF
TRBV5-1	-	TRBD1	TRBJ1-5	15	TGCGCCAGCAGCCCCGGACAGGGTGAATATCAGCCCCAGCATTTT	CASSPGQGEYQPQHF
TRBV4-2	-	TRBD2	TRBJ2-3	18	TGTGCCAGCAGCCAAGTTAGACTAGCGGGGGGGGTCACAGATACGCAGTATTTT	CASSQVRLAGGVTDTQYF
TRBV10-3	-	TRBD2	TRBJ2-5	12	TGTGCCATCAGTGAGCTAGCGGGGGGGGTGTACTTC	CAISELAGGVYF
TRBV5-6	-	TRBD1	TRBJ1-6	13	TGTGCCAGCAGCGGGACAGGGGATTCACCCCTCCACTTT	CASSGTGDSPLHF
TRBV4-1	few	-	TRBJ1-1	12	TGCGCCAGCCGGGGAATGAACACTGAAGCTTTCTTT	CASRGMNTEAFF
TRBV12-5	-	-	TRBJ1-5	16	TGTGCTAGTGGTCCCTCAGGGTTTTCTGGCAATCAGCCCCAGCATTTT	CASGPSGFSGNQPQHF
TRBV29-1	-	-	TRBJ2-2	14	TGCAGCGTTGATGGGGGCACGGGCACCGGGGAGCTGTTTTTT	CSVDGGTGTGELFF
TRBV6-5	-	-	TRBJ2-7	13	TGTGCCAGCAGTACAGGAGAGCCCTACGAGCAGTACTTC	CASSTGEPYEQYF
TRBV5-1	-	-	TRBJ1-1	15	TGCGCCAGCAGCTCAGAACTCACAGGGAACACTGAAGCTTTCTTT	CASSSELTGNTEAFF
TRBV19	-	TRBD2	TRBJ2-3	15	TGTGCCAGTAGGAAGCGGGGGGTCCTCACAGATACGCAGTATTTT	CASRKRGVLTDTQYF
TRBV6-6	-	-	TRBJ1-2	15	TGTGCCAGCAGTTACTCGGCAGGAACTAACTATGGCTACACCTTC	CASSYSAGTNYGYTF
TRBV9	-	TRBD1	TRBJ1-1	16	TGTGCCAGCAGCGTCAACAGGGGGCGCGAAGGGAATGAAGCTTTCTTT	CASSVNRGREGNEAFF
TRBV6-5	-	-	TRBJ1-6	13	TGTGCCAGCAGTTGGGGGGGTAATTCACCCCTCCACTTT	CASSWGGNSPLHF
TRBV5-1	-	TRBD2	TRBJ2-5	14	TGCGCCAGCTCGGTCCTTCTAGCGGAAGAGACCCAGTACTTC	CASSVLLAEETQYF
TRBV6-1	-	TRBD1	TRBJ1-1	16	TGTGCCAGCAGTGACCGGACAGGGGGACTCAACACTGAAGCTTTCTTT	CASSDRTGGLNTEAFF
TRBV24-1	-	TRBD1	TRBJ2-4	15	TGTGCCACCAGTGAATCGGGACAGGGGGCGGACATTCAGTACTTC	CATSESGQGADIQYF
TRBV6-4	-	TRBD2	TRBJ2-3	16	TGTGCCAGCAGTGACTCGACTAGCGGGGGGACAGATACGCAGTATTTT	CASSDSTSGGTDTQYF
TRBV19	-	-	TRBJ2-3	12	TGTGCCAGTAGTTGGGCTCGCGATACGCAGTATTTT	CASSWARDTQYF
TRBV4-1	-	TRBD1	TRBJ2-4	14	TGCGCCAGCAGCCAAGTGGGGACAGCGGACATTCAGTACTTC	CASSQVGTADIQYF
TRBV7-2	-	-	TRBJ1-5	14	TGTGCCAGCAGCTTAGAAAGCGGCCATCAGCCCCAGCATTTT	CASSLESGHQPQHF